This T cell receptor beta chain was retrieved from a study of metastatic and nonmetastatic thyroid tumors. Study overall: Blood and tumor or nodule tissue repertoires from malignant and benign thyroid patients were compared.

This clone was detected ten times or more. The antigen is not known. Germline V lookup: CDR1 MRHNA, CDR2 SNTAGT. Between the trimmed V and J ends, which lost 6 bases and 3 bases, there was a span of 9 bases. This CDR3 comprises 13 residues. Per the study methods: Across clinicopathological groups, CDR3 differences served as the basis for building a distant-metastasis classifier for papillary thyroid cancer. TCRdb called clones again from the PCR reads with MiXCR. The V and J calls shown here were made by TCRdb, not taken from the authors' results. The sample consists of 53,000 or so clones, roughly 20% of them appearing once. Findings and caveats of the study: Across blood and tumor, TCR beta diversity in malignant thyroid tumors was reportedly significantly higher than in benign nodules.

Each patient went into thyroid surgery without having received any treatment. Sequenced: blood. The receptor was derived from a female donor with papillary thyroid cancer or a benign thyroid nodule (not recorded which). Some clones in this sample may be carry-over from other donors' samples. This chain joins TRBV6-4 and TRBJ1-3, with D possibly TRBD1 on 5 matching bases. The CDR3 protein is CASRGEDGNTIYF. CDR3 sequence (DNA): TGTGCCAGCAGGGGGGAAGATGGAAACACCATATATTTT.